The sequence of this TCR beta chain was determined in a study of blood T cell repertoires in COVID-19. Turning to the study itself: PBMCs, B-cell-depleted T cells, or T cells were the source of the cDNA or gDNA that made up the material.

Germline V gene lookup returns CDR1 LGHDT and CDR2 YNNKEL (reference sequence). Trimming stripped 1 base from V and 10 bases from J, with 15 bases between. This CDR3 is 14 amino acids long. Methods used by the authors: Researchers report that nucleated cell counts were estimated from reference gene primer amplification. Method: immunoSEQ multiplex PCR; TCRdb's copy keeps in-frame clones and lacks some. V and J calls and clone size are given by that table; D and trimming were obtained from the DNA. The sample holds 130,000 or so clones, 60% to 85% seen once. This clone was counted between two and nine times.

This TCR came from a man between 45 and 60 years old with acute or convalescent COVID-19. Sequenced input: peripheral blood. V usage is TRBV3-1 (or the pseudogene TRBV3-2) and J usage is TRBJ2-3; D remains ambiguous. The CDR3 DNA reads as TGTGCCAGCAGCCAAGGAAAGAGTGTTCTTGCGCAGTATTTT. This translates into CASSQGKSVLAQYF.